A single sample gave rise to the 25 T cell receptor beta chains below, sequenced in a study of vaccination and CD4 T cells after COVID-19. An Oncomine TCR Beta short-read assay was used to sequence the DNA from cultured CD4+ T cells. Via MiXCR, TCRdb re-called the PCR reads, giving one row per CDR3 protein. The sample has over 15,000 distinct CDR3 sequences, about 60% seen once; the top ten hold approximately 11%. These receptors' targets are unknown. The treatment: approximately 9-day PBMC culture with coronavirus spike peptide pools or control peptides (ViraFEST assay). The sequenced sample consisted of CD4+ T cells from blood, cultured in vitro. All receptors come from a human donor who had recovered from COVID-19.

This clonotype was observed once. CDR3 in DNA: TGTGCCAGCTCACCATATTCGTCTAGCGGGTCGAACACCGGGGAGCTGTTTTTT. Its protein product is CASSPYSSSGSNTGELFF. This rearrangement joins TRBV18 to TRBJ2-2; 8 bases match TRBD2. Per the germline V gene, CDR1 is KGHSH and CDR2 is LQKENI. The junction had 8 bases not matched to a gene; V was cut back by 2 bases and J by 0 bases. This CDR3 is built from 18 residues. The full variable domain, in which reference TRBV18 and TRBJ2-2 provide the parts outside the CDR3, is NAGVMQNPRHLVRRRGQEARLRCSPMKGHSHVYWYRQLPEEGLKFMVYLQKENIIDESGMPKERFSAEFPKEGPSILRIQQVVRGDSAAYFCASSPYSSSGSNTGELFFGEGSRLTVL.

The V and J genes are TRBV2 and TRBJ1-1; D gene ambiguous. CDR3 length: 12 residues. V lost 8 bases, J lost 2 bases, and 9 bases lay in between. CDR1 and CDR2 (germline): SNHLY, FYNNEI. The CDR3, as DNA: TGTGCCAGCCGGCGGTTAAACACTGAAGCTTTCTTT. It encodes CASRRLNTEAFF.

The chain links TRBV10-3 to TRBJ2-1; TRBD2 aligns across 9 bases. From germline, CDR1 is ENHRY and CDR2 SYGVKD. The CDR3 is 19 residues long. Trimming took 0 bases from V and 13 from J; bases not matched to a gene: 22. CDR3 coding DNA: TGTGCCATCAGTGAGTCTCCTCTTCGTCGTGCGGGACTAGCAGAAAGACAGTTCTTC. This sequence encodes CAISESPLRRAGLAERQFF.

This chain uses TRBV25-1 with TRBJ2-6; D is possibly TRBD2 (6 bases). The CDR3 consists of 15 residues. CDR1 MGHDK and CDR2 SYGVNS come from the germline V gene. The ends were cut back, 6 bases at V and 0 bases at J, with 9 bases in the middle. CDR3 sequence reads: CASRGLYSGANVLTF. The CDR3 DNA follows: TGTGCCAGCAGGGGACTCTACTCTGGGGCCAACGTCCTGACTTTC. Using reference TRBV25-1 and TRBJ2-6 for the parts outside the CDR3, the full variable domain is EADIYQTPRYLVIGTGKKITLECSQTMGHDKMYWYQQDPGMELHLIHYSYGVNSTEKGDLSSESTVSRIRTEHFPLTLESARPSHTSQYLCASRGLYSGANVLTFGAGSRLTVL.

The chain couples TRBV24-1 to TRBJ2-3; 8 nucleotides align to TRBD1. This CDR3 has 14 amino acids. The J segment lost 4 bases and the V segment lost 1 base, leaving 0 bases of the junction unmatched. CDR1 is KGHDR and CDR2 is SFDVKD in the germline V gene. DNA of the CDR3: TGTGCCACCAGTGATTTACAGGGGGCAGATACGCAGTATTTT. Translation gives CATSDLQGADTQYF.

The genes are TRBV20-1 and TRBJ2-1, with 14 positions matching TRBD2. CDR1 is DFQATT, CDR2 SNEGSKA, per germline (reference sequence). The trim removed 6 bases at V and 6 bases at J, leaving 7 bases unmatched. The CDR3 is 15 amino acids. As DNA, the CDR3 is TGCAGTGCAAGGACTAGCGGGAGGAAGCGCAATGAGCAGTTCTTC. Translation gives CSARTSGRKRNEQFF.

This sequence joins TRBV11-1 and TRBJ1-2; D unresolved. The length of the CDR3 is 12 residues. CDR1 and CDR2 from the germline V gene are SGHAT and FQDESV (reference sequence). V gave up 3 bases and J gave up 8 bases, with 10 bases separating them. The CDR3 sequence: CASSFQSTGYTF. CDR3 nucleotides: TGTGCCAGCAGCTTCCAATCGACGGGCTACACCTTC.

The chain has TRBV30 and TRBJ1-3, with a tentative D call TRBD1 (5 bases). CDR3 length equals 12 residues. The V and J ends lost 3 bases and 7 bases respectively, with 10 bases between them. Germline lookup yields CDR1 GTSNPN and CDR2 SVGIG (reference sequence). The CDR3 nucleotides are TGTGCCTGGAGGTCAGGGAGGAACACCATATATTTT. Protein sequence: CAWRSGRNTIYF.

The rearrangement links TRBV5-4 to TRBJ2-1, with 9 bases identical to TRBD1. V shed 0 bases, J shed 8 bases, and the junction held 9 bases outside the gene matches. Germline V gene data show CDR1 as SGHNT and CDR2 as YYREEE (reference sequence). The CDR3 sequence is 16 residues long. The CDR3 sequence is CASSLAGTGLNYEQFF. CDR3 coding DNA: TGTGCCAGCAGCTTGGCCGGGACAGGGTTAAACTATGAGCAGTTCTTC.

V is TRBV12-3 or TRBV12-4 and J is TRBJ2-5, with 7 bases fitting TRBD1. CDR3 length: 14 amino acids. The ends lost 5 bases at V and 4 bases at J; junction bases unmatched: 7. The CDR3 DNA reads as TGTGCCAGCAGTACCCTAGGGGACAGAGAGACCCAGTACTTC. Translation: CASSTLGDRETQYF.

This clonotype occurred a few times. The gene calls are TRBV20-1 and TRBJ1-1, with no clear D. In germline, CDR1 is DFQATT, CDR2 SNEGSKA (reference sequence). Trimming left V 3 bases short and J 1 base short, with 9 bases between. The length of the CDR3 is 13 residues. The CDR3 reads CSASQYSNTEAFF. CDR3 DNA sequence: TGCAGTGCTAGCCAGTACTCGAACACTGAAGCTTTCTTT.

This clonotype was observed a handful of times. The gene calls are TRBV7-8 and TRBJ1-2; no clear D. V lost 2 bases and J lost 4, with 11 bases in between. The CDR3 totals 14 residues. Germline assignment: CDR1 SGHVS and CDR2 FQNEAQ. CDR3 bases: TGTGCCAGCAGCTTACGGAAAGAAAGCTATGGCTACACCTTC. It yields the protein CASSLRKESYGYTF.

This clonotype was seen more than once but under ten times. This sequence joins TRBV30 and TRBJ1-6; 8 bases are shared with TRBD1. J was trimmed by 8 bases and V by 0 bases; bases with no gene match: 9. This CDR3 has 16 residues. The V gene's germline CDR1 is GTSNPN and CDR2 SVGIG (reference sequence). CDR3 coding DNA: TGTGCCTGGAGTGTAGTCGGCAGGGGGCTACATTCACCCCTCCACTTT. This encodes CAWSVVGRGLHSPLHF.

There are a few counts of this clonotype. V gene TRBV20-1 combines with J gene TRBJ2-7; D might be TRBD2 (5 bases). This CDR3 contains 15 residues. CDR1 and CDR2 from the germline V gene are DFQATT and SNEGSKA (reference sequence). The V end was cut by 1 base, the J end by 5 bases, with 18 bases between. Here the CDR3 reads CSARVEAGLIHEQYF. CDR3 DNA sequence: TGCAGTGCTAGAGTAGAGGCGGGCCTTATCCACGAGCAGTACTTC.

The V gene is TRBV5-1, the J gene TRBJ1-1, with D perhaps matching TRBD1 (5 bases). Germline CDR1 and CDR2: SGHRS and YFSETQ. Trimming took off 1 base at V and 1 base at J, with 14 bases between the two ends. CDR3 length: 16 amino acids. CDR3 in amino acids: CASSLNRDPGNTEAFF. The CDR3 bases are TGCGCCAGCAGCTTGAACCGGGACCCTGGGAACACTGAAGCTTTCTTT.

The chain combines TRBV30 with TRBJ1-5, with D perhaps matching TRBD1 (6 bases). This CDR3 is built from 15 residues. Trimming left V 2 bases short and J 2 bases short, with 13 bases between. Germline V lookup: CDR1 GTSNPN, CDR2 SVGIG (reference sequence). The CDR3 protein is CAWSQGDIGNQPQHF. CDR3 nucleotide sequence: TGTGCCTGGAGTCAAGGGGACATAGGCAATCAGCCCCAGCATTTT.

The chain combines TRBV27 with TRBJ1-5; D call uncertain. Trimming cost V 6 bases and J 5 bases, with 20 bases left between them. The CDR3 consists of 16 residues. CDR1 MNHEY and CDR2 SMNVEV come from the germline V gene (reference sequence). The CDR3 protein is CASRREKVGPDQPQHF. In DNA form, the CDR3 reads TGTGCCAGCAGACGGGAAAAGGTGGGTCCCGATCAGCCCCAGCATTTT.

The genes are TRBV20-1 and TRBJ2-1, with unresolved D. Germline CDR1 reads DFQATT; CDR2 reads SNEGSKA (reference sequence). This CDR3 has 12 residues. V lost 2 bases and J 9 bases, leaving 11 bases between the germline ends. The CDR3 nucleotides are TGCAGTGCTAGAATCACCGTGGGTGAGCAGTTCTTC. Residues: CSARITVGEQFF.

The rearrangement joins TRBV19 to TRBJ2-3, with 11 bases that match TRBD1. J was trimmed by 7 bases and V by 8 bases; bases with no gene match: 8. There are 14 residues in the CDR3. Germline CDR1 reads LNHDA; CDR2 reads SQIVND (reference sequence). CDR3 region: CASSGTGGTHTQYF. CDR3 in DNA: TGTGCCAGTTCCGGGACAGGGGGAACCCATACGCAGTATTTT.

V usage is TRBV6-5 and J usage is TRBJ2-3; 8 nucleotides align to TRBD2. The CDR3 is made up of 13 amino acids. V shed 4 bases, J shed 5 bases, and the junction held 2 bases outside the gene matches. Germline CDR1 MNHEY, CDR2 SVGAGI. CDR3 coding DNA: TGTGCCAGCAGTTTCCGGGGGGGAGATACGCAGTATTTT. Its protein is CASSFRGGDTQYF.

The table lists this clonotype with a count of one. The germline gene is not matched at one end of the junction; a read error may be the cause. This chain links TRBV20-1 with TRBJ2-6; D is perhaps TRBD1 (5 bases). Looked up from germline, CDR1 is DFQATT and CDR2 is SNEGSKA (reference sequence). CDR3 length: 16 amino acids. The CDR3 is CSATSRTYSGASVLTF. The CDR3 coding sequence is TGCAGTGCTACATCACGTACGTACTCTGGGGCCAGCGTCCTGACTTTC.

V and J are TRBV25-1 and TRBJ2-5, with 14 bases fitting TRBD2. V gave up 4 bases and J gave up 5 bases; unmatched junction bases: 6. The CDR3 is 16 residues long. Germline V gene sequence: CDR1 MGHDK, CDR2 SYGVNS. The CDR3 DNA follows: TGTGCCAGCAGTGCCGGGACTAGCGGGAGTTGGGAGACCCAGTACTTC. Translating gives CASSAGTSGSWETQYF.

The V gene is TRBV7-2, the J gene TRBJ1-2, with 7 bases matching TRBD1. Germline CDR1 is SGHTA and CDR2 is FQGNSA. This CDR3 has 17 residues. Unmatched junction bases numbered 17, after V lost 4 bases and J lost 6 bases. CDR3 nucleotides: TGTGCCAGCAGCTCCTCTATGGGACCACAGGGGAACAATGGCTACACCTTC. This sequence encodes CASSSSMGPQGNNGYTF.

V gene TRBV5-1 combines with J gene TRBJ1-1; no firm D call. The ends were cut back, 5 bases at V and 3 bases at J, with 14 bases in the middle. The V gene's germline CDR1 is SGHRS and CDR2 YFSETQ. The CDR3 runs 14 residues. The CDR3 region is CASSSLSGDTEAFF. In nucleotides, the CDR3 is TGCGCCAGCAGTAGCCTCTCCGGGGACACTGAAGCTTTCTTT.

By sample share, this clonotype is hyperexpanded. The chain carries TRBV10-3 and TRBJ1-2; TRBD1 agrees at 8 bases. Germline CDR1 reads ENHRY; CDR2 reads SYGVKD. The length of the CDR3 is 14 residues. V gave up 4 bases and J gave up 6 bases; unmatched junction bases: 7. This CDR3 reads CAISGTGIMDGYTF. For the CDR3, the DNA is TGTGCCATCAGTGGGACAGGGATAATGGATGGCTACACCTTC.